The next 28 T cell receptor beta chains were all read from a single sample in a study of shared clonotypes between healthy human individuals. The method was immunoSEQ multiplex PCR; TCRdb's version includes in-frame clones alone and lacks a portion of them. Among some 2,500,000 clones listed, around 92% were seen once. Sequences were obtained from naive CD4+ T cells from PBMCs. Subset described: CD45RA+ positively selected. The receptors here all came from a man aged 18 to 35 in good health. Some clones in this sample may be carry-over from other donors' samples.

About this clone: The identical CDR3 is also encoded by other nucleotide sequences in the sample. The J gene is TRBJ2-7, the V gene TRBV5-1; 13 bases map to TRBD2. Germline V gene data show CDR1 as SGHRS and CDR2 as YFSETQ. CDR3 length: 14 amino acids. V trimming: 7 bases; J trimming: 5 bases; junction bases outside the gene matches: 6. CDR3 in DNA: TGCGCCAGCCGCCCAGGACTAGCGGGAGACGAGCAGTACTTC. Translation gives CASRPGLAGDEQYF.

This chain links TRBV25-1 with TRBJ2-7; D is perhaps TRBD1 or TRBD2 (5 bases each). The ends were cut back, 2 bases at V and 3 bases at J, with 17 bases in the middle. The CDR3 covers 16 residues. Germline CDR1 and CDR2: MGHDK and SYGVNS. The CDR3 reads CASSEPGSMGGYEQYF. The CDR3 DNA sequence: TGTGCCAGCAGTGAACCAGGGAGTATGGGCGGCTACGAGCAGTACTTC.

This chain connects TRBV25-1 to TRBJ2-1; 8 positions agree with TRBD1. This CDR3 is built from 17 residues. V shed 4 bases and J 1 base; nucleotides not matched to a gene: 9. Looked up from germline, CDR1 is MGHDK and CDR2 is SYGVNS. In DNA form, the CDR3 reads TGTGCCAGCAGTGTAGGGCTGAGGACAGGGTCCTACAATGAGCAGTTCTTC. Encoded protein: CASSVGLRTGSYNEQFF.

This clone is a singleton in its sample. The chain combines TRBV2 with TRBJ2-3, with D perhaps TRBD1 (6 bases). The CDR3 contains 13 residues. Germline V gene lookup returns CDR1 SNHLY and CDR2 FYNNEI. V shed 11 bases and J shed 1 base, with 13 bases lying between them. CDR3 loop: CAASRQGTDTQYF. The CDR3 DNA sequence: TGTGCCGCATCCAGACAGGGCACAGATACGCAGTATTTT. Complete variable domain (other parts from reference TRBV2 and TRBJ2-3): EPEVTQTPSHQVTQMGQEVILRCVPISNHLYFYWYRQILGQKVEFLVSFYNNEISEKSEIFDDQFSVERPDGSNFTLKIRSTKLEDSAMYFCAASRQGTDTQYFGPGTRLTVL.

A word on this clone: The same CDR3 is also encoded by other DNA sequences in this sample. This chain joins TRBV19 and TRBJ2-7; 9 bases line up with TRBD2. Trimming cost V 4 bases and J 2 bases; bases outside gene matches: 3. CDR3 length: 14 amino acids. CDR1 and CDR2 from the germline V gene are LNHDA and SQIVND (reference sequence). The CDR3 is CASSRLAGPYEQYF. In DNA, the CDR3 is TGTGCCAGTAGTAGGCTAGCGGGACCCTACGAGCAGTACTTC.

The chain has TRBV18 and TRBJ2-7; either TRBD1 or TRBD2 may fit D (5 bases each). Germline lookup yields CDR1 KGHSH and CDR2 LQKENI. V was trimmed by 2 bases and J by 5 bases, leaving 16 bases between them. There are 15 residues in the CDR3. CDR3 protein: CASSPILGRVDEQYF. CDR3 in DNA: TGTGCCAGCTCACCAATACTGGGACGCGTGGACGAGCAGTACTTC.

The rearrangement joins TRBV29-1 to TRBJ1-3, with D unresolved. The CDR3 has 13 residues. The germline V and J ends were trimmed by 1 base and 3 bases, with 7 bases remaining between them. Per germline, CDR1 SQVTM and CDR2 ANQGSEA. In DNA form, the CDR3 reads TGCAGCGTTGAAGTGCGTGGTGGAAACACCATATATTTT. Translated: CSVEVRGGNTIYF. The whole variable domain, remainder taken from reference TRBV29-1 and TRBJ1-3, is SAVISQKPSRDICQRGTSLTIQCQVDSQVTMMFWYRQQPGQSLTLIATANQGSEATYESGFVIDKFPISRPNLTFSTLTVSNMSPEDSSIYLCSVEVRGGNTIYFGEGSWLTVV.

This clone has a single count. The V call is TRBV9, the J call TRBJ2-1; TRBD1 matches 7 bases. After removal of 0 bases from V and 7 bases from J, the junction contained 7 bases not matched to a gene. CDR3 size: 15 residues. Germline V gene data show CDR1 as SGDLS and CDR2 as YYNGEE. The CDR3 reads CASSVVGGVWNEQFF. The CDR3 nucleotides are TGTGCCAGCAGCGTAGTAGGGGGCGTCTGGAATGAGCAGTTCTTC.

The rearrangement links TRBV20-1 to TRBJ2-1; TRBD2 might be the D (5 bases). V dropped 7 bases and J dropped 6 bases, with 10 bases sitting between them. Looked up from germline, CDR1 is DFQATT and CDR2 is SNEGSKA (reference sequence). The CDR3 is 11 residues long. The DNA of the CDR3 is TGCAGTGTCCAGCGGAGCAATGAGCAGTTCTTC. Its translation: CSVQRSNEQFF.

This chain links TRBV30 with TRBJ1-6, with D maybe TRBD1 (5 bases). Trimming pared 1 base from V and 6 bases from J, leaving 10 bases between. This CDR3 is built from 14 residues. Germline V CDR1 and CDR2: GTSNPN, SVGIG (reference sequence). In DNA form, the CDR3 reads TGTGCCTGGAGTGGGGGGATTTTTAATTCACCCCTCCACTTT. This sequence encodes CAWSGGIFNSPLHF.

V and J are TRBV5-1 and TRBJ2-7, with 9 nucleotides matching TRBD2. Germline-derived CDR1 and CDR2 are SGHRS and YFSETQ. V gave up 4 bases and J gave up 0 bases; unmatched junction bases: 8. The CDR3 has 16 residues. This CDR3 reads CASSTGLASSSYEQYF. The CDR3 bases are TGCGCCAGCAGCACGGGACTAGCCTCGAGCTCCTACGAGCAGTACTTC.

This chain links TRBV4-1 with TRBJ2-7; D might be TRBD2 (5 bases). The CDR3 extends over 15 amino acids. With 1 base removed from V and 5 bases from J, the gap between germline ends came to 15 bases. Germline V gene lookup returns CDR1 MGHRA and CDR2 YSYEKL. CDR3 protein: CASSQVGVFLDEQYF. The CDR3 bases are TGCGCCAGCAGCCAAGTGGGAGTTTTCCTCGACGAGCAGTACTTC.

The chain is built from TRBV28 and TRBJ1-2; D not resolved. Germline V gene lookup returns CDR1 MDHEN and CDR2 SYDVKM. Trimming took off 4 bases at V and 3 bases at J, with 18 bases between the two ends. The CDR3 extends over 16 amino acids. The DNA for the CDR3 is TGTGCCAGCAGTTCACATGACCCGAGGGTTTACTATGGCTACACCTTC. Translation gives CASSSHDPRVYYGYTF.

About this clone: This same CDR3 is encoded by further DNA sequences in the sample. The V and J genes are TRBV9 and TRBJ1-4, with 9 bases identical to TRBD1. J was trimmed by 5 bases and V by 2 bases; bases with no gene match: 1. CDR1 and CDR2 from the germline V gene are SGDLS and YYNGEE. The CDR3 is 14 residues long. The DNA of the CDR3 is TGTGCCAGCAGCGTCGGGACAGGGAATGAAAAACTGTTTTTT. It translates to CASSVGTGNEKLFF.

The chain uses TRBV29-1 and TRBJ1-1, with no clear D. CDR1 and CDR2 (germline): SQVTM, ANQGSEA. Between the trimmed V and J ends, which lost 6 bases and 3 bases, there was a span of 11 bases. This CDR3 has 12 residues. The CDR3 region is CSVMGWDTEAFF. The CDR3 nucleotides are TGCAGCGTAATGGGCTGGGACACTGAAGCTTTCTTT.

The V gene is TRBV9, the J gene TRBJ2-6, with unresolved D. Germline V lookup: CDR1 SGDLS, CDR2 YYNGEE. There are 17 residues in the CDR3. V lost 0 bases to trimming and J lost 1 base, with 11 bases between them. The CDR3 spells CASSVGHSGSGANVLTF. CDR3 nucleotides: TGTGCCAGCAGCGTAGGACATAGTGGGTCTGGGGCCAACGTCCTGACTTTC.

The V and J genes are TRBV6-6 and TRBJ1-3, with D uncertain. Germline V lookup: CDR1 MNHNY, CDR2 SVGAGI (reference sequence). Trimming removed 6 bases at V and 2 bases at J, with 8 bases between. The CDR3 spans 13 residues. This chain's CDR3 is CASRGGTGNTIYF. CDR3 nucleotide sequence: TGTGCCAGCAGGGGTGGCACTGGAAACACCATATATTTT.

V is TRBV5-1 and J is TRBJ1-2; possible D gene TRBD1, 6 bases. The CDR3 runs 13 residues. The ends were cut back, 0 bases at V and 6 bases at J, with 9 bases in the middle. Germline values: CDR1 SGHRS, CDR2 YFSETQ. The CDR3 DNA reads as TGCGCCAGCAGCTTGGAAACAGGGAATGGCTACACCTTC. This codes for CASSLETGNGYTF.

With respect to this clone: The sample contains more than one DNA sequence encoding this CDR3. This chain uses TRBV7-3 with TRBJ2-3, with TRBD1 matching 9 bases. Germline V gives CDR1 SGHTA, CDR2 FQGTGA. Losses at the gene ends were 3 bases for V and 3 bases for J; bases not matched to a gene: 1. This CDR3 is built from 14 residues. The CDR3 is CASSFDRGTDTQYF. CDR3 nucleotide sequence: TGTGCCAGCAGCTTCGACAGGGGGACAGATACGCAGTATTTT.

In the case of this clone: Other nucleotide sequences in the sample specify the same CDR3. DNA of the CDR3: TGTGCCAGCAGCTTAGGGCGGGGATCCTACGAGCAGTACTTC. Amino acid sequence: CASSLGRGSYEQYF. The chain uses TRBV7-8 and TRBJ2-7, with D tentatively TRBD2 (6 bases). Between the trimmed V and J ends, which lost 1 base and 1 base, there was a span of 8 bases. This CDR3 is 14 amino acids long. The V gene's germline CDR1 is SGHVS and CDR2 FQNEAQ.

The chain couples TRBV5-4 to TRBJ2-7; TRBD2 matches at 8 bases. The trim removed 4 bases at V and 2 bases at J, leaving 5 bases unmatched. From germline, CDR1 is SGHNT and CDR2 YYREEE (reference sequence). The CDR3 contains 14 residues. CDR3 nucleotides: TGTGCCAGCAGCGACGGGACTAGTCCCTACGAGCAGTACTTC. Its translation is CASSDGTSPYEQYF.

The chain links TRBV19 to TRBJ2-3; D may be TRBD1 (6 bases). Per germline, CDR1 LNHDA and CDR2 SQIVND (reference sequence). V lost 5 bases, J lost 1 base, and 13 bases lay in between. The CDR3 has 15 residues. CDR3 nucleotides: TGTGCCAGTAGTTCACTAAGACAGGGCACAGATACGCAGTATTTT. This translates into CASSSLRQGTDTQYF.

The chain employs TRBV6-5 and TRBJ2-2, with TRBD2 matching 12 bases. Looked up from germline, CDR1 is MNHEY and CDR2 is SVGAGI. The CDR3 is made up of 15 amino acids. J lost 6 bases, V lost 2 bases, and 1 base had no gene match. The CDR3 here is CASSYRLAGAGELFF. CDR3 coding DNA: TGTGCCAGCAGTTACCGACTAGCGGGAGCCGGGGAGCTGTTTTTT.

The rearrangement joins TRBV28 to TRBJ2-7, with 11 bases lining up with TRBD2. The germline V gene has CDR1 MDHEN and CDR2 SYDVKM. The CDR3 extends over 16 amino acids. V dropped 4 bases and J dropped 0; count of bases not matched to a gene: 5. CDR3 DNA: TGTGCCAGCAGTTCCTTAGCGGGAGGGTACTCCTACGAGCAGTACTTC. Amino acids: CASSSLAGGYSYEQYF.

The V gene is TRBV27, the J gene TRBJ2-7, with 14 nucleotides matching TRBD2. The junction had 16 bases not matched to a gene; V was cut back by 5 bases and J by 7 bases. Looked up from germline, CDR1 is MNHEY and CDR2 is SMNVEV (reference sequence). The CDR3 is 18 amino acids. The CDR3 here is CASSPYTLGLAGVGEQYF. The CDR3 DNA is TGTGCCAGCAGTCCTTATACCCTGGGACTAGCGGGAGTGGGAGAGCAGTACTTC.

V and J are TRBV30 and TRBJ2-1; perhaps TRBD1 as D (5 bases). V was cut by 0 bases and J by 6 bases, with 9 bases left in between. Germline-derived CDR1 and CDR2 are GTSNPN and SVGIG (reference sequence). The CDR3 consists of 13 residues. Here the CDR3 reads CAWSVGQVNEQFF. The CDR3, as DNA: TGTGCCTGGAGTGTTGGACAAGTCAATGAGCAGTTCTTC.

The chain has TRBV5-1 and TRBJ2-2, with 7 bases matching TRBD1. V lost 4 bases to trimming and J lost 0 bases; unmatched junction nucleotides: 3. Germline CDR1 is SGHRS and CDR2 is YFSETQ. The CDR3 is 15 residues long. CDR3 loop: CASSNGQANTGELFF. Here the CDR3 DNA reads TGCGCCAGCAGCAACGGACAGGCGAACACCGGGGAGCTGTTTTTT.

This chain joins TRBV6-4 and TRBJ2-7; D may match TRBD1 or TRBD2 (7 bases each). V was trimmed by 7 bases and J by 4 bases, leaving 14 bases between them. The CDR3 is made up of 13 amino acids. CDR1 MRHNA and CDR2 SNTAGT come from the germline V gene. This CDR3 is CASMGGGAYEQYF. The CDR3 DNA reads TGTGCCAGCATGGGAGGGGGCGCGTACGAGCAGTACTTC.